What follows describes a single TCR beta chain. The antigen remains undetermined. A read error may explain this, as a much larger clone is one base away. Because it lacks the conserved phenylalanine or tryptophan at the end, this CDR3 is likely a read error. Noted time point: newly diagnosed GD, antithyroid drugs for less than 3 months. The TCR library was prepared using RNA isolated from PBMCs. This specimen comes from a study of regulatory T cells in long-lasting Graves disease. Study-level results: Segments TRBV28, TRBJ1-2 and TRBJ2-5 showed preferential usage in persistent disease. Persistent Graves' patients showed less TCR diversity than newly diagnosed ones.

The CDR3 length is 15 residues. CDR1 MNHNS and CDR2 SASEGT come from the germline V gene. Construction of the TCR beta libraries employed iRepertoire HTBI primers in conjunction with Arm-PCR of CDR3 regions. TCRdb passed the multiplex PCR reads through MiXCR, listing each CDR3 protein once. The sample yields under 800,000 distinct CDR3 sequences, 15% to 20% seen once. The same data also went into a second study, on T cells in Graves' hyperthyroidism and ophthalmopathy. As that report states: The definition of stable Graves' hyperthyroidism was no ophthalmopathy progression within 18 months. Blood also showed most of the thyroid clonotypes that were expanded above 0.001.

This material consisted of peripheral blood mononuclear cells (PBMCs), taken at new diagnosis, from a patient treated with antithyroid drugs. J is TRBJ1-5 and V is TRBV6-1; the D gene is possibly TRBD1 (5 bases). The TCR sequence derives from a woman younger than 45 with Graves disease. The CDR3 nucleotides read TGTGCCAGCAGGGAAGCAGGGTTCGGCAATCAGCCCCAGCATCTT. This sequence encodes CASREAGFGNQPQHL.